This T cell receptor (beta chain) was obtained from a study of T cells in Graves' hyperthyroidism and ophthalmopathy. General study points: Most thyroid clonotypes that were expanded above 0.001 also turned up in blood. A model of 13 V-J pairs discriminated ophthalmopathy from stable hyperthyroidism.

What was amplified from RNA transcripts were TCR beta CDR3 regions. When the TCR CDR3 underwent first-round RT-PCR, the HTBI primer set was used. TCRdb re-analysed the multiplex PCR reads in MiXCR, keeping a single row per CDR3 protein. The repertoire has about 640,000 distinct CDR3 sequences, 20% of them found once; the top ten carry more than 30%. This clonotype was detected a few times. Its antigen is unknown. The CDR3 runs to 17 residues. V lost 6 bases, J lost 2 bases, and 25 bases lay in between. CDR1 DFQATT and CDR2 SNEGSKA come from the germline V gene (reference sequence). Sequenced sample: blood. V is TRBV20-1 and J is TRBJ2-5; D tentatively reads TRBD1 or TRBD2 (5 bases each). This clonotype was sampled from a man aged 25 to 40 with Graves' ophthalmopathy. The CDR3 loop is CSAIWGSTGRGQETQYF. Written as DNA, the CDR3 is TGCAGTGCCATATGGGGATCGACGGGACGGGGACAAGAGACCCAGTACTTC.